The 10 T cell receptor beta chains presented below share a single source sample, sequenced in a study of blood T cell repertoires in COVID-19. Sequenced by immunoSEQ multiplex PCR; TCRdb stores in-frame clones only, minus some. The sample has under 250,000 clones, just over 90% seen once. The sample was peripheral blood. The receptors were gathered from a young man with acute or convalescent COVID-19.

This clone was recorded once. The chain combines TRBV30 with TRBJ1-6; 9 nucleotides match TRBD1. Germline CDR1 reads GTSNPN; CDR2 reads SVGIG (reference sequence). This CDR3 has 15 residues. The ends lost 2 bases at V and 8 bases at J; junction bases unmatched: 7. CDR3 amino acids: CAWSYTGQGHSPLHF. CDR3 in DNA: TGTGCCTGGAGTTATACGGGACAGGGTCATTCACCCCTCCACTTT.

About this clone itself: This CDR3 is also generated by other DNA sequences in the sample. The chain links TRBV12-3 or TRBV12-4 to TRBJ1-1, with TRBD1 matching over 9 bases. The V and J ends lost 8 bases and 5 bases, in that order; junction bases with no gene match: 6. This CDR3 has 13 residues. The CDR3: CASRGQGGTEAFF. In nucleotides, the CDR3 is TGTGCCAGCCGGGGACAGGGCGGAACTGAAGCTTTCTTT.

This clone came up once. The rearrangement joins TRBV28 to TRBJ1-3, with D uncertain. The CDR3 is 15 residues long. Germline CDR1 is MDHEN and CDR2 is SYDVKM. The V gene lost 2 bases and the J gene lost 0 bases, with 8 bases spanning the gap. Written as DNA, the CDR3 is TGTGCCAGCAGTTTAGCGGGGAACTCTGGAAACACCATATATTTT. It yields the protein CASSLAGNSGNTIYF. Complete variable domain (other parts from reference TRBV28 and TRBJ1-3): DVKVTQSSRYLVKRTGEKVFLECVQDMDHENMFWYRQDPGLGLRLIYFSYDVKMKEKGDIPEGYSVSREKKERFSLILESASTNQTSMYLCASSLAGNSGNTIYFGEGSWLTVV.

The V call is TRBV7-2, the J call TRBJ2-5; 10 positions agree with TRBD2. Germline CDR1 is SGHTA and CDR2 is FQGNSA. The CDR3 runs to 18 residues. Trimming at V came to 6 bases and at J to 4 bases, leaving 17 bases not matched to a gene. CDR3 protein: CASSFPLVGLARRETQYF. The CDR3 DNA is TGTGCCAGCAGTTTCCCCTTAGTGGGACTAGCGAGAAGAGAGACCCAGTACTTC.

The V and J genes are TRBV7-3 and TRBJ2-2; 9 nucleotides align to TRBD1. Germline trimming cut 4 bases from V and 0 bases from J; bases unmatched to any gene: 9. CDR1 and CDR2 (germline): SGHTA, FQGTGA. This CDR3 spans 18 amino acids. The CDR3: CASSSHGTGSPNTGELFF. Here the CDR3 DNA reads TGTGCCAGCAGCTCACACGGGACAGGGTCCCCGAACACCGGGGAGCTGTTTTTT.

The CDR3 is CASSLESLAGYNEQFF. CDR3 coding DNA: TGCGCCAGCAGCTTAGAAAGTCTAGCGGGGTACAATGAGCAGTTCTTC. The chain recombines TRBV5-1 with TRBJ2-1; 9 nucleotides align to TRBD2. Trimming cost V 2 bases and J 4 bases; bases outside gene matches: 7. This CDR3 has 16 residues. Germline V gene sequence: CDR1 SGHRS, CDR2 YFSETQ.

The chain couples TRBV27 to TRBJ2-2, with D perhaps TRBD1 (5 bases). The length of the CDR3 is 14 residues. Trimming stripped 4 bases from V and 7 bases from J, with 13 bases between. In germline, CDR1 is MNHEY, CDR2 SMNVEV (reference sequence). The CDR3 loop is CASSSGFRGGELFF. The CDR3 DNA sequence: TGTGCCAGCAGTTCAGGGTTTAGGGGCGGGGAGCTGTTTTTT.

As DNA, the CDR3 is TGCAGCGTTGAAGGGTCGGGAGGGGACGACACCGGGGAGCTGTTTTTT. Its translation: CSVEGSGGDDTGELFF. The chain couples TRBV29-1 to TRBJ2-2; TRBD2 aligns across 8 bases. Trimming took 1 base from V and 3 from J; bases not matched to a gene: 7. Germline assignment: CDR1 SQVTM and CDR2 ANQGSEA. The CDR3 totals 16 residues.

The chain carries TRBV12-3 or TRBV12-4 and TRBJ2-7; tentative D call: TRBD1 (5 bases). Deletions cut 6 bases from V and 3 bases from J, with 9 bases between. The CDR3 sequence is 12 residues long. CDR3 nucleotide sequence: TGTGCCAGCAGCGGACATTTCTACGAGCAGTACTTC. This translates into CASSGHFYEQYF.

The chain couples TRBV19 to TRBJ2-3, with TRBD2 matching 7 bases. Trimming cost V 6 bases and J 1 base; bases outside gene matches: 16. Per germline, CDR1 LNHDA and CDR2 SQIVND (reference sequence). The CDR3 consists of 18 residues. The CDR3 protein is CASSLVSAGNRGTDTQYF. For the CDR3, the DNA is TGTGCCAGTAGCCTCGTCTCAGCGGGGAACCGAGGCACAGATACGCAGTATTTT.